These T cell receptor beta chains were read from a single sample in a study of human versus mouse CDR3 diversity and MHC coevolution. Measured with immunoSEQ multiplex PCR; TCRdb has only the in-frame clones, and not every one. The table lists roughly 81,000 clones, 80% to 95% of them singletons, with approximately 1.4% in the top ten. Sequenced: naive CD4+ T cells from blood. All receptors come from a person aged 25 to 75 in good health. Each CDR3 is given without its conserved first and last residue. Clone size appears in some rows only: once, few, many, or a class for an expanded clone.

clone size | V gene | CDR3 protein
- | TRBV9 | ASSVDVSENEQF
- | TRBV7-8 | ASSVTGAGANVLT
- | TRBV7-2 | ASSLGGSQFGGEQF
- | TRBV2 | ASTGGGRRYTDTQY
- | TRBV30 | AWSGAGSEAF
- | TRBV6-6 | ASSPEGFWEQY
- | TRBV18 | ASSRYSDDYGYT
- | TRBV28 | ASSLLQAGYEQY
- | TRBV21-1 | ASSKGEHRSGGYT
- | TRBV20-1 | SASRGTEAF
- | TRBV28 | ASSLGRRGDGETQY
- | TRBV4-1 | ASSQEGNRGSEKLF
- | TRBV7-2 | ASSLGQGPQETQY
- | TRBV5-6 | ASSFTGTGTKNIQY
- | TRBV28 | ASSLGQGYQPQH
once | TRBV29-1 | SVVTAAAEAF
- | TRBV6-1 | ASSEFGRGNTEAF
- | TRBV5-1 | ASSLATGTGNEQY
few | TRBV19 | ASSFGQPDSGNTIY
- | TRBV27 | ASSSFAGSQTRFSNQPQH
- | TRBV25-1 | ASSAPAGQGTYGYT
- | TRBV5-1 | ASSSGQGNSEQF
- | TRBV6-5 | ASSYSGGGTEAF
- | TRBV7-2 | ASSLGRSNYGYT
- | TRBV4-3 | ASSQRGGQPQH
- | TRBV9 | ASSVGSGRAGVHEQY
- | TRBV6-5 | ASSDPRRVTRYT
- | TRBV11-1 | ASSPQGPADGYT
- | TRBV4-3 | ASSGRLAGGPWFQTQY